This TCR beta chain was sequenced for a study of OX40 agonist ivuxolimab in advanced cancers. Study at large: Cohort: roughly 79% men, mean age about 60, aged roughly 23 to 79. Patients achieving partial responses numbered three: one hepatocellular carcinoma case and two cutaneous melanoma cases. Findings and limits, study-wide: Clonal expansion among partial responders at 0.1-3.0 mg/kg ranked near the lowest. Circulating CD4+ and CD8+ T cells showed clonal expansion by week 6 at 0.1 to 3.0 mg/kg.

With respect to this clone: Antigen: not known.

Produced via immunoSEQ multiplex PCR; TCRdb's table is partial and in-frame only. Of over 100,000 clones in the sample, 85% to 90% were seen once. The TCR originated in an adult with an advanced solid tumor such as melanoma, head and neck, liver or kidney cancer. The sample was CD4+ or CD8+ T cells sorted from blood, taken in a trial of the OX40 agonist ivuxolimab.

In DNA form, the CDR3 reads TGTGCCACCAACGGGGCCAACAGGGTCTCTGAAGCTTTCTTT. This translates into CATNGANRVSEAFF. This chain joins TRBV6-6 and TRBJ1-1; D might be TRBD1 (6 bases). CDR1 and CDR2 (germline): MNHNY, SVGAGI (reference sequence). Between the trimmed V and J ends, which lost 10 bases and 6 bases, there was a span of 21 bases. This CDR3 spans 14 amino acids.